Listed here are 10 T cell receptor beta chains from one sample, sequenced in a study of CD8+CD57+ T cells in acquired aplastic anemia. TCR beta VDJ and CDR3 profiles were obtained from a genomic DNA template. Via MiXCR, TCRdb re-called the reads, giving one row per CDR3 protein. This table holds more than 150,000 distinct CDR3 sequences, just over 45% found once. Specimen: sorted CD4+, CD8+, or CD8+CD57+ T cells (not recorded which) from PBMCs. The receptors come from a human donor in good health.

This clonotype came up many times. The genes are TRBV4-1 and TRBJ2-5; the D is unclear. V lost 4 bases to trimming and J lost 5 bases, with 8 bases between them. Germline values: CDR1 MGHRA, CDR2 YSYEKL. The CDR3 is made up of 12 amino acids. This chain's CDR3 is CASSRPLETQYF. DNA of the CDR3: TGCGCCAGCAGCCGCCCACTCGAGACCCAGTACTTC.

This clonotype was seen a few times. The chain is built from TRBV10-3 and TRBJ1-5; possibly TRBD1 for D (5 bases). In germline, CDR1 is ENHRY, CDR2 SYGVKD. This CDR3 is 14 amino acids long. Deletions cut 5 bases from V and 7 bases from J, with 15 bases between. CDR3 sequence (DNA): TGTGCCATCAGTCTTGGGGGGGTGGGACAGCCCCAGCATTTT. Translating gives CAISLGGVGQPQHF.

This clonotype has a handful of counts. The V call is TRBV20-1, the J call TRBJ2-7, with D perhaps TRBD2 (5 bases). V was clipped by 5 bases and J by 1 base, with 9 bases between them. Per the germline V gene, CDR1 is DFQATT and CDR2 is SNEGSKA (reference sequence). The CDR3 is 12 amino acids. For the CDR3, the DNA is TGCAGTGCTGAGCTAGCTTCCTACGAGCAGTACTTC. It codes for CSAELASYEQYF.

This clonotype was counted many times. The chain employs TRBV6-1 and TRBJ2-7; 16 positions agree with TRBD2. The CDR3 loop spans 18 amino acids. Germline V gene sequence: CDR1 MNHNS, CDR2 SASEGT. The V and J ends lost 4 bases and 5 bases, in that order; junction bases with no gene match: 11. In DNA, the CDR3 is TGTGCCAGCAGTGCCAGCCCGGGACTAGCGGGAGGGTACGACGAGCAGTACTTC. Protein sequence: CASSASPGLAGGYDEQYF.

This clonotype came up many times. The rearrangement links TRBV19 to TRBJ1-5; 7 bases match TRBD1. The V gene end was trimmed by 4 bases and the J gene end by 0 bases; junction bases not matched to a gene: 9. The CDR3 contains 17 residues. From germline, CDR1 is LNHDA and CDR2 SQIVND (reference sequence). The DNA of the CDR3 is TGTGCCAGTAGTAGATATTCGACAGGGTATAGCAATCAGCCCCAGCATTTT. Amino acids: CASSRYSTGYSNQPQHF.

This clonotype was found many times. The rearrangement links TRBV20-1 to TRBJ1-4; the D is unclear. The CDR3 is 16 amino acids. Germline values: CDR1 DFQATT, CDR2 SNEGSKA (reference sequence). Trimming removed 0 bases at V and 1 base at J, with 12 bases between. CDR3 region: CSAREGWRRTNEKLFF. Written as DNA, the CDR3 is TGCAGTGCTAGAGAGGGTTGGAGGAGAACTAATGAAAAACTGTTTTTT.

The rearrangement links TRBV4-1 to TRBJ2-1; TRBD2 matches at 9 bases. The CDR3 is made up of 17 amino acids. V gave up 0 bases and J gave up 8 bases; unmatched junction bases: 11. CDR1 MGHRA and CDR2 YSYEKL come from the germline V gene. The CDR3: CASSQDKGATSGYEQFF. As DNA, the CDR3 is TGCGCCAGCAGCCAAGATAAGGGGGCGACTAGCGGATATGAGCAGTTCTTC.

V and J are TRBV15 and TRBJ1-2; D remains ambiguous. The CDR3 consists of 15 residues. Trimming shortened V by 0 bases and J by 3 bases, and 11 bases separated the two germline ends. Germline V CDR1 and CDR2: LNHNV, YYDKDF (reference sequence). The DNA of the CDR3 is TGTGCCACCAGCAGAGACCCGACACCTTACTATGGCTACACCTTC. This encodes CATSRDPTPYYGYTF.

This chain connects TRBV10-3 to TRBJ1-2; weak D call: TRBD1 (6 bases). The V and J ends lost 6 bases and 3 bases respectively, with 11 bases between them. Germline CDR1 ENHRY, CDR2 SYGVKD. The CDR3 has 13 residues. The CDR3 DNA reads TGTGCCATCAGCCCACAGGGATACTATGGCTACACCTTC. Protein: CAISPQGYYGYTF.

This clonotype has just a few counts. One end of the junction does not line up with germline, which may come from a read error. V usage is TRBV24-1 and J usage is TRBJ2-4, with 9 bases identical to TRBD1. The CDR3 sequence is 17 residues long. CDR1 KGHDR and CDR2 SFDVKD come from the germline V gene. CDR3: CASSSQQGATAKNIQYF. The CDR3 bases are TGTGCCAGCAGTTCACAACAGGGGGCAACGGCCAAAAACATTCAGTACTTC.